Following are 31 T cell receptor beta chains from one sample sequenced in a study of T cell responses to AZD1222 COVID-19 vaccine. This table comes from immunoSEQ multiplex PCR, and its TCRdb copy is limited to in-frame clones, with some not included. The table records around 100,000 clones, less than 90% of them present only once. The specimen comprised peripheral blood, sampled on day 0 of AZD1222 vaccination. All receptors come from an adult in good health.

This chain uses TRBV5-1 with TRBJ2-2; D call uncertain. CDR1 is SGHRS, CDR2 YFSETQ, per germline. Trimming removed 0 bases from V and 0 bases from J, with 6 bases in between. CDR3 length equals 15 residues. The CDR3 region is CASSLDVSNTGELFF. Here the CDR3 DNA reads TGCGCCAGCAGCTTGGATGTATCGAACACCGGGGAGCTGTTTTTT.

The rearrangement links TRBV7-2 to TRBJ1-6, with TRBD1 matching 7 bases. The CDR3 runs 14 residues. CDR1 and CDR2 (germline): SGHTA, FQGNSA. The ends lost 4 bases at V and 5 bases at J; junction bases unmatched: 2. CDR3 nucleotide sequence: TGTGCCAGCAGCTACGGACAGGATAATTCACCCCTCCACTTT. This gives the protein CASSYGQDNSPLHF. The full variable domain, in which reference TRBV7-2 and TRBJ1-6 provide the parts outside the CDR3, is GAGVSQSPSNKVTEKGKDVELRCDPISGHTALYWYRQSLGQGLEFLIYFQGNSAPDKSGLPSDRFSAERTGGSVSTLTIQRTQQEDSAVYLCASSYGQDNSPLHFGNGTRLTVT.

The chain carries TRBV12-3 or TRBV12-4 and TRBJ2-1, with D perhaps TRBD2 (6 bases). This CDR3 spans 13 amino acids. Between the trimmed V and J ends, which lost 8 bases and 6 bases, there was a span of 14 bases. CDR3 protein: CASWPEGRNEQFF. In DNA form, the CDR3 reads TGTGCCAGCTGGCCGGAGGGCCGCAATGAGCAGTTCTTC.

The CDR3, as DNA: TGTGCCAGCAGGAGGCCGGGACAGGGGTCCTACGAGCAGTACTTC. Translation gives CASRRPGQGSYEQYF. V gene TRBV6-5 combines with J gene TRBJ2-7, with 10 bases lining up with TRBD1. The germline V gene encodes CDR1 MNHEY and CDR2 SVGAGI. The junction had 6 bases not matched to a gene; V was cut back by 6 bases and J by 1 base. The CDR3 sequence is 15 residues long.

This chain uses TRBV2 with TRBJ1-5; D is ambiguous. V gave up 4 bases and J gave up 2 bases, with 9 bases separating them. The CDR3 spans 14 residues. Germline V CDR1 and CDR2: SNHLY, FYNNEI. CDR3 nucleotides: TGTGCCAGCAGTGGGGTTTTCGGCAATCAGCCCCAGCATTTT. Protein: CASSGVFGNQPQHF.

This clone came up once. This chain connects TRBV30 to TRBJ1-1; D gene ambiguous. The V gene lost 0 bases and the J gene lost 11 bases, with 16 bases spanning the gap. The CDR3 is 13 amino acids. The germline CDR1 and CDR2 sequences are GTSNPN and SVGIG (reference sequence). The CDR3 loop is CAWSVSAETRAFF. CDR3 DNA sequence: TGTGCCTGGAGTGTCTCGGCGGAGACCAGGGCTTTCTTT.

This sequence joins TRBV27 and TRBJ2-6; D is uncertain. Germline V gene lookup returns CDR1 MNHEY and CDR2 SMNVEV (reference sequence). Trimming left V 5 bases short and J 3 bases short, with 5 bases between. The CDR3 length is 13 residues. CDR3 loop: CASSLFGANVLTF. As DNA, the CDR3 is TGTGCCAGCAGTCTTTTTGGGGCCAACGTCCTGACTTTC.

This chain joins TRBV6-5 and TRBJ2-1; 9 bases fit TRBD2. The CDR3 runs 15 residues. Trimming removed 1 base from V and 5 bases from J; junction bases left unmatched: 3. CDR1 and CDR2 (germline): MNHEY, SVGAGI. The CDR3 nucleotides read TGTGCCAGCAGTTACTGGACTAGCGCTAACAATGAGCAGTTCTTC. It yields the protein CASSYWTSANNEQFF.

The CDR3, as DNA: TGTGCCAGCGCTACCGACAATGAGCAGTTCTTC. Its protein is CASATDNEQFF. The chain links TRBV9 to TRBJ2-1; D is undetermined. Trimming pared 7 bases from V and 5 bases from J, leaving 7 bases between. This CDR3 contains 11 residues. Germline lookup yields CDR1 SGDLS and CDR2 YYNGEE.

CDR3 in amino acids: CASSLGGQGGGYTF. Written as DNA, the CDR3 is TGTGCCAGCAGCTTAGGTGGGCAGGGAGGTGGCTACACCTTC. The chain has TRBV7-9 and TRBJ1-2; TRBD1 might be the D (5 bases). The germline CDR1 and CDR2 sequences are SEHNR and FQNEAQ (reference sequence). Trimming removed 1 base at V and 7 bases at J, with 13 bases between. CDR3 size: 14 residues.

The table lists this clone with a count of one. The chain uses TRBV10-1 and TRBJ2-1; 7 positions match TRBD1. V dropped 7 bases and J dropped 4; count of bases not matched to a gene: 4. The CDR3 has 13 residues. Germline CDR1 is WNHNN and CDR2 is SYGVQD (reference sequence). As DNA, the CDR3 is TGCGCCAGCAACGAACAGGGGTACAATGAGCAGTTCTTC. Protein product: CASNEQGYNEQFF.

This chain uses TRBV5-1 with TRBJ2-3; D might be TRBD2 (5 bases). This CDR3 spans 14 amino acids. V was clipped by 3 bases and J by 0 bases, with 8 bases between them. Germline CDR1 SGHRS, CDR2 YFSETQ. Here the CDR3 DNA reads TGCGCCAGCAGCTCGGGATCTAGCACAGATACGCAGTATTTT. It codes for CASSSGSSTDTQYF. The complete variable domain, with remaining parts taken from reference TRBV5-1 and TRBJ2-3, reads KAGVTQTPRYLIKTRGQQVTLSCSPISGHRSVSWYQQTPGQGLQFLFEYFSETQRNKGNFPGRFSGRQFSNSRSEMNVSTLELGDSALYLCASSSGSSTDTQYFGPGTRLTVL.

CDR3 bases: TGTGCCAGCAGTTATGACAGATCCTACGAGCAGTACTTC. Translating it yields CASSYDRSYEQYF. This sequence joins TRBV6-6 and TRBJ2-7; possible D gene TRBD1, 5 bases. The V gene's germline CDR1 is MNHNY and CDR2 SVGAGI (reference sequence). This CDR3 has 13 amino acids. With 3 bases removed from V and 1 base from J, the gap between germline ends came to 7 bases.

The V call is TRBV28, the J call TRBJ2-7, with 8 bases identical to TRBD1. This CDR3 region has 14 residues. The trim removed 8 bases at V and 1 base at J, leaving 7 bases unmatched. CDR1 is MDHEN, CDR2 SYDVKM, per germline. The CDR3 sequence is CASRSWTGSYEQYF. CDR3 DNA sequence: TGTGCCAGCCGTTCCTGGACAGGGTCCTACGAGCAGTACTTC.

The chain has TRBV5-8 and TRBJ1-1, with D tentatively TRBD1 (5 bases). Germline V gene sequence: CDR1 SGHTS, CDR2 YDEGEE. Trimming shortened V by 0 bases and J by 2 bases, and 11 bases separated the two germline ends. The length of the CDR3 is 15 residues. Written as DNA, the CDR3 is TGTGCCAGCAGCTTGGTTTCGACAGCAAACACTGAAGCTTTCTTT. It specifies CASSLVSTANTEAFF.

V gene TRBV4-1 combines with J gene TRBJ2-7; 15 bases line up with TRBD2. There are 15 residues in the CDR3. V lost 1 base and J lost 12; bases outside the gene matches: 7. Looked up from germline, CDR1 is MGHRA and CDR2 is YSYEKL. In DNA, the CDR3 is TGCGCCAGCAGCCAAGGGGGACTAGCGGGAGGCCCACGGTACTTC. This gives the protein CASSQGGLAGGPRYF.

The genes are TRBV5-1 and TRBJ1-5; 9 bases fit TRBD1. Germline CDR1 SGHRS, CDR2 YFSETQ. The V gene end was trimmed by 2 bases and the J gene end by 3 bases; junction bases not matched to a gene: 3. This CDR3 spans 15 amino acids. CDR3 sequence reads: CASSLGDRVNQPQHF. The DNA for the CDR3 is TGCGCCAGCAGCTTAGGGGACAGGGTCAATCAGCCCCAGCATTTT.

The chain uses TRBV5-1 and TRBJ2-3; D may be TRBD1 or TRBD2 (6 bases each). V was trimmed by 4 bases and J by 4 bases, leaving 13 bases between them. The CDR3 length is 14 residues. Germline V gene data show CDR1 as SGHRS and CDR2 as YFSETQ. The CDR3 reads CASSLQGGSDTQYF. The CDR3 coding sequence is TGCGCCAGCAGCCTGCAAGGGGGGTCAGATACGCAGTATTTT.

The chain uses TRBV7-7 and TRBJ2-7; TRBD2 agrees at 7 bases. This CDR3 has 15 amino acids. V lost 0 bases to trimming and J lost 0 bases; unmatched junction nucleotides: 2. CDR1 is SSHAT, CDR2 FNYEAQ, per germline (reference sequence). The CDR3 loop reads CASSLAGGSSYEQYF. CDR3 coding DNA: TGTGCCAGCAGCTTAGCGGGCGGGAGCTCCTACGAGCAGTACTTC.

This clone was recorded once. V is TRBV27 and J is TRBJ1-2; D is unresolved. Germline lookup yields CDR1 MNHEY and CDR2 SMNVEV (reference sequence). The CDR3 has 12 amino acids. Trimming took off 0 bases at V and 4 bases at J, with 3 bases between the two ends. CDR3 region: CASSLSPYGYTF. For the CDR3, the DNA is TGTGCCAGCAGTTTATCGCCCTATGGCTACACCTTC.

This rearrangement joins TRBV6-1 to TRBJ2-1; TRBD2 is a possible D gene (5 bases). V lost 4 bases to trimming and J lost 0 bases, with 19 bases between them. Germline lookup yields CDR1 MNHNS and CDR2 SASEGT. The CDR3 length is 18 residues. The CDR3 nucleotides read TGTGCCAGCAGTGGGTATGGGATTTTTGGGAGCTCCTACAATGAGCAGTTCTTC. Residues: CASSGYGIFGSSYNEQFF.

The V call is TRBV3-1 (or the pseudogene TRBV3-2), the J call TRBJ2-1; 8 positions agree with TRBD2. Germline trimming cut 0 bases from V and 3 bases from J; bases unmatched to any gene: 7. The CDR3 totals 17 residues. Looked up from germline, CDR1 is LGHDT and CDR2 is YNNKEL (reference sequence). The CDR3 here is CASSQDRGTSNYNEQFF. The DNA for the CDR3 is TGTGCCAGCAGCCAAGATAGAGGGACTAGTAACTACAATGAGCAGTTCTTC.

This clone has a count of ten or more. The chain uses TRBV28 and TRBJ1-5, with 7 bases that match TRBD1. Germline values: CDR1 MDHEN, CDR2 SYDVKM. V lost 6 bases and J lost 8; bases outside the gene matches: 10. The length of the CDR3 is 14 residues. The CDR3 nucleotides are TGTGCCAGCAGGGACACAGGGGAAGATAAGCCCCAGCATTTT. It yields the protein CASRDTGEDKPQHF.

This clone was observed once. The chain carries TRBV28 and TRBJ1-6; D uncertain. The V gene lost 2 bases and the J gene lost 9 bases, with 5 bases spanning the gap. Per germline, CDR1 MDHEN and CDR2 SYDVKM. The CDR3 contains 12 residues. The CDR3 sequence: CASSLKGSPLHF. CDR3 nucleotide sequence: TGTGCCAGCAGTTTAAAGGGTTCACCCCTCCACTTT.

In DNA, the CDR3 is TGTGCCAGCACCCAATACGACAGGGGCGGAGAGCAGTACTTC. Translating it yields CASTQYDRGGEQYF. This chain uses TRBV6-5 with TRBJ2-7; 8 bases agree with TRBD1. The germline V gene encodes CDR1 MNHEY and CDR2 SVGAGI. J was trimmed by 7 bases and V by 7 bases; bases with no gene match: 12. CDR3 length: 14 residues.

The V call is TRBV2, the J call TRBJ1-2, with no clear D. This CDR3 is 13 amino acids long. Trimming took 7 bases from V and 10 from J, leaving 19 bases between them. Germline CDR1 reads SNHLY; CDR2 reads FYNNEI. For the CDR3, the DNA is TGTGCCAGCACCGTGGGGTCTTTAGATGACTACACCTTC. This codes for CASTVGSLDDYTF.

The chain recombines TRBV24-1 with TRBJ2-5; TRBD2 matches 8 bases. CDR3 size: 18 residues. Germline CDR1 and CDR2: KGHDR and SFDVKD. V was clipped by 3 bases and J by 5 bases; unmatched bases: 16. The CDR3 DNA sequence: TGTGCCACCAGTGATGGCGGGACTAGAAATAGCCCCGGGGAGACCCAGTACTTC. Translated, it gives CATSDGGTRNSPGETQYF.

This rearrangement joins TRBV6-5 to TRBJ1-4, with 9 nucleotides matching TRBD1. Germline V gene lookup returns CDR1 MNHEY and CDR2 SVGAGI. The length of the CDR3 is 15 residues. V lost 5 bases and J lost 7; bases outside the gene matches: 8. CDR3 nucleotides: TGTGCCAGCAGTAACCTGGGGACAGGGACTGAAAAACTGTTTTTT. This codes for CASSNLGTGTEKLFF.

The chain combines TRBV7-9 with TRBJ2-7, with TRBD2 matching 8 bases. The germline gives CDR1 SEHNR, CDR2 FQNEAQ (reference sequence). The ends lost 3 bases at V and 7 bases at J; junction bases unmatched: 11. This CDR3 has 15 residues. The CDR3 here is CASSLDGRARGEQYF. The CDR3 nucleotides are TGTGCCAGCAGCTTGGACGGGAGGGCCCGGGGGGAGCAGTACTTC.

Only a few counts were recorded for this clone. V is TRBV19 and J is TRBJ1-2; D is unclear. Trimming left V 2 bases short and J 1 base short, with 8 bases between. CDR1 and CDR2 (germline): LNHDA, SQIVND (reference sequence). The CDR3 has 14 amino acids. CDR3 coding DNA: TGTGCCAGTAGTATATCAGCGGATAACTATGGCTACACCTTC. This encodes CASSISADNYGYTF.

This chain connects TRBV20-1 to TRBJ1-1; TRBD1 might be the D (5 bases). The CDR3 consists of 15 residues. Germline lookup yields CDR1 DFQATT and CDR2 SNEGSKA (reference sequence). V lost 3 bases and J 0 bases, leaving 14 bases between the germline ends. The CDR3 nucleotides are TGCAGTGCTAGTCCGTCTCAGGGATTGAACACTGAAGCTTTCTTT. The encoded protein is CSASPSQGLNTEAFF.